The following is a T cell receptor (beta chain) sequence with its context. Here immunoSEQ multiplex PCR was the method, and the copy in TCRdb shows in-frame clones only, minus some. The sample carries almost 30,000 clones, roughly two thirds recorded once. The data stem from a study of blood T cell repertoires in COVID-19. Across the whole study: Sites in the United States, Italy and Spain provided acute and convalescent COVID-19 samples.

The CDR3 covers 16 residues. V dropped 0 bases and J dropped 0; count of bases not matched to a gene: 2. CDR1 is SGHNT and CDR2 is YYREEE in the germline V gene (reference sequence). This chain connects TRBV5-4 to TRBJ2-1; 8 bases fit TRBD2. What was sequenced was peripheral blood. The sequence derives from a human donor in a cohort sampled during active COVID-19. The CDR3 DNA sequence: TGTGCCAGCAGCTTGGGAGCGGGGGTCTCCTACAATGAGCAGTTCTTC. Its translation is CASSLGAGVSYNEQFF.